This TCR beta chain appears in the sequencing data of a study of metastatic and nonmetastatic thyroid tumors (TCRdb year 2020). Regarding the complete study: Repertoires were compared across peripheral blood and tumor or nodule tissue samples from malignant and benign thyroid patients. Study-wide findings and limitations: TCR beta diversity was reported as significantly higher in malignant tumors than in benign nodules, in both blood and tumor samples.

Library preparation employed PCR. Reads for this sample came from an Illumina HiSeq 4000. High-throughput sequencing was used to profile the TCR beta-chain CDR3 region of each patient. As for the original processing: CDR3 differences across clinicopathological groups were used to build a classifier for discriminating distant-metastatic papillary thyroid cancer patients. The Shannon index was used to assess repertoire diversity, and the Morisita-Horn index was used to assess tumor-blood repertoire similarity. The public reads were quality trimmed at Q25 with fastp and then assembled into clones with MiXCR by TCRdb, keeping productive beta chains. TCRdb's processing, not the authors' own work, is the source of the V and J calls. The sample includes about 30,000 clones, with under 40% observed a single time. Approximately 22% of the sample belongs to the ten largest clones. Worth noting for this clone: Its antigen has not been determined. No base quality information exists; no much larger clone differs at one position.

The trim is 1 base for V and 0 bases for J, with a gap of 10 bases between the germline ends. Reading from cysteine to phenylalanine, the CDR3 counts 17 amino acids. Solely the CDR3 DNA is kept, with 51 bases framed from the first base. CDR1 and CDR2 (SGHTA, FQGNSA) derive from the germline V gene. Before undergoing thyroid surgery, none of the patients had been given any kind of treatment. Patient clinical samples collected from about 2012 to 2019 were retrospectively analysed using T-cell receptor beta sequencing. The receptor was derived from a female donor with papillary thyroid cancer or a benign thyroid nodule (not recorded which). Some clones in this sample may be carry-over from other donors' samples. The rearranged segments are TRBV7-2 and TRBJ2-6, with the identity of the D gene unclear. Source material: tumor tissue. The nucleotide sequence reads as follows: TGTGCCAGCAGCTTAGTCGCCCTCCGCTCTGGGGCCAACGTCCTGACTTTC. Its protein product is CASSLVALRSGANVLTF.